The 18 T cell receptor beta chains below come from one sample, sequenced in a study of blood T cell repertoires in COVID-19 (dated by TCRdb to about 2020). The library relied on the immunoSEQ multiplex PCR assay. The clones in this table, taken by TCRdb from immuneACCESS, are in-frame only. Not every clone is retained; where verified, under half of the shortfall comes from an unresolved V gene, and the cause of the rest is unknown. The sample table shows over 250,000 clones, and over 75% are seen once. Of the sample, 13% falls within the top ten clones. The sample consisted of peripheral blood. The receptors shown here come from a human donor in a cohort sampled during active COVID-19.

The genes are TRBV27 and TRBJ1-2, with 9 bases identical to TRBD1. The ends lost 2 bases at V and 10 bases at J; junction bases unmatched: 8. The CDR3 sequence is 14 residues long. The germline gives CDR1 MNHEY, CDR2 SMNVEV (reference sequence). The CDR3 is CASSLRDRVQDYTF. CDR3 DNA: TGTGCCAGCAGTTTACGGGACAGGGTGCAAGACTACACCTTC.

The chain uses TRBV28 and TRBJ2-3; D is possibly TRBD1 (5 bases). Trimming pared 6 bases from V and 4 bases from J, leaving 11 bases between. The CDR3 sequence is 13 residues long. CDR1 and CDR2 from the germline V gene are MDHEN and SYDVKM. Here the CDR3 reads CASRAGSADTQYF. The CDR3 bases are TGTGCCAGCAGAGCAGGGTCCGCAGATACGCAGTATTTT.

In its sample, this clone was seen many times. This chain uses TRBV28 with TRBJ1-1, with D possibly being TRBD1 (6 bases). Per germline, CDR1 MDHEN and CDR2 SYDVKM. The CDR3 totals 15 residues. V shed 7 bases and J shed 3 bases, with 18 bases lying between them. The CDR3 DNA follows: TGTGCCAGCACGGGCTCGGGGGCGGGGGACACTGAAGCTTTCTTT. Protein sequence: CASTGSGAGDTEAFF.

This clone was seen a few times. This rearrangement joins TRBV29-1 to TRBJ1-1, with 7 bases lining up with TRBD1. The CDR3 loop spans 14 amino acids. Losses at the gene ends were 4 bases for V and 1 base for J; bases not matched to a gene: 6. Germline loops: CDR1 SQVTM, CDR2 ANQGSEA. CDR3 loop: CSVARQGPNTEAFF. For the CDR3, the DNA is TGCAGCGTTGCTAGACAGGGCCCGAACACTGAAGCTTTCTTT.

This clone was counted only a few times. The chain employs TRBV5-1 and TRBJ2-5; the D gene is possibly TRBD2 (5 bases). V dropped 0 bases and J dropped 4 bases, with 13 bases sitting between them. The germline CDR1 and CDR2 sequences are SGHRS and YFSETQ. This CDR3 spans 15 amino acids. CDR3 loop: CASSLAPGFLETQYF. The CDR3 DNA reads as TGCGCCAGCAGCTTGGCCCCGGGATTTTTAGAGACCCAGTACTTC.

This clone has only one observation. V usage is TRBV7-8 and J usage is TRBJ2-3; a weak D match, TRBD1 (6 bases). CDR1 and CDR2 (germline): SGHVS, FQNEAQ. This CDR3 comprises 16 residues. Trimming pared 2 bases from V and 1 base from J, leaving 13 bases between. The CDR3 reads CASSLYIGGRTDTQYF. The CDR3 DNA is TGTGCCAGCAGCTTATATATAGGGGGACGCACAGATACGCAGTATTTT.

The gene calls are TRBV7-9 and TRBJ2-5; 9 nucleotides match TRBD2. The junction had 9 bases not matched to a gene; V was cut back by 5 bases and J by 2 bases. The CDR3 totals 16 residues. Germline values: CDR1 SEHNR, CDR2 FQNEAQ (reference sequence). The CDR3 here is CASSPKTSGAQETQYF. The CDR3 region has the DNA TGTGCCAGCAGCCCCAAGACTAGCGGAGCTCAAGAGACCCAGTACTTC.

The CDR3 protein is CASSLAGEAGEQFF. The CDR3 nucleotides read TGCGCCAGCAGCTTGGCCGGCGAGGCCGGAGAGCAGTTCTTC. This sequence joins TRBV5-1 and TRBJ2-1; D uncertain. Trimming took 0 bases from V and 10 from J, leaving 14 bases between them. CDR1 is SGHRS and CDR2 is YFSETQ in the germline V gene. The CDR3 has 14 residues.

CDR3 in DNA: TGCGCCAGCAGCTTTTCCGGCGGTGAGCAGTTCTTC. Translation gives CASSFSGGEQFF. V gene TRBV10-1 combines with J gene TRBJ2-1; D is uncertain. The germline V and J ends were trimmed by 6 bases and 9 bases, with 12 bases remaining between them. The germline CDR1 and CDR2 sequences are WNHNN and SYGVQD (reference sequence). The CDR3 runs to 12 residues.

The table lists this clone with a few counts. The chain couples TRBV7-2 to TRBJ1-1; possibly TRBD1 for D (5 bases). Germline CDR1 SGHTA, CDR2 FQGNSA. Trimming stripped 2 bases from V and 11 bases from J, with 21 bases between. This CDR3 is built from 15 residues. This CDR3 reads CASSLSVQGSFAAFF. CDR3 sequence (DNA): TGTGCCAGCAGCTTATCGGTCCAGGGTTCATTCGCGGCTTTCTTT.

This clone has only a few counts. This chain connects TRBV7-2 to TRBJ2-3, with a tentative D call TRBD2 (6 bases). The germline V gene has CDR1 SGHTA and CDR2 FQGNSA. This CDR3 is built from 15 residues. V was clipped by 3 bases and J by 1 base, with 11 bases between them. The CDR3, as DNA: TGTGCCAGCAGCTTTGGGGGGATCGGCACAGATACGCAGTATTTT. Translated: CASSFGGIGTDTQYF.

V and J are TRBV7-9 and TRBJ2-7; 7 bases align to TRBD2. Germline CDR1 is SEHNR and CDR2 is FQNEAQ (reference sequence). The CDR3 extends over 12 amino acids. Losses at the gene ends were 5 bases for V and 3 bases for J; bases not matched to a gene: 1. This chain's CDR3 is CASSRGDYEQYF. The DNA of the CDR3 is TGTGCCAGCAGCCGGGGGGACTACGAGCAGTACTTC.

This clone has only one observation. The chain recombines TRBV18 with TRBJ2-3, with 10 bases identical to TRBD2. Trimming took 6 bases from V and 4 from J; bases not matched to a gene: 7. CDR1 and CDR2 (germline): KGHSH, LQKENI. This CDR3 has 15 residues. The CDR3 loop is CASSSSGSLADTQYF. The CDR3 DNA reads TGTGCCAGCTCCTCTAGCGGGAGTTTAGCAGATACGCAGTATTTT.

This sequence joins TRBV25-1 and TRBJ1-2; D not resolved. CDR1 and CDR2 from the germline V gene are MGHDK and SYGVNS. The CDR3 consists of 13 residues. Trimming pared 7 bases from V and 3 bases from J, leaving 12 bases between. CDR3 residues: CASKGPRDYGYTF. In DNA, the CDR3 is TGTGCCAGCAAAGGGCCGCGGGACTATGGCTACACCTTC.

The chain couples TRBV10-3 to TRBJ1-5; TRBD1 is a possible D gene (6 bases). From germline, CDR1 is ENHRY and CDR2 SYGVKD. The CDR3 contains 16 residues. Trimming shortened V by 2 bases and J by 0 bases, and 11 bases separated the two germline ends. The CDR3 region has the DNA TGTGCCATCAGTGAGGGGAACAGGGCTAGCAATCAGCCCCAGCATTTT. Its protein is CAISEGNRASNQPQHF.

With regard to this clone: Other DNA sequences of this sample code for an identical CDR3. The chain joins TRBV28 to TRBJ1-3; D possibly corresponds to TRBD1 (6 bases). The CDR3 loop spans 14 amino acids. V gave up 3 bases and J gave up 4 bases, with 10 bases separating them. From germline, CDR1 is MDHEN and CDR2 SYDVKM. DNA of the CDR3: TGTGCCAGCAGTTTGGGGGGGCTCGGAAACACCATATATTTT. Protein product: CASSLGGLGNTIYF. The full variable domain, completed using reference TRBV28 and TRBJ1-3, is DVKVTQSSRYLVKRTGEKVFLECVQDMDHENMFWYRQDPGLGLRLIYFSYDVKMKEKGDIPEGYSVSREKKERFSLILESASTNQTSMYLCASSLGGLGNTIYFGEGSWLTVV.

This clone was observed a single time. The rearrangement links TRBV6-1 to TRBJ2-7; 12 bases agree with TRBD2. V lost 4 bases and J lost 4; bases outside the gene matches: 8. Germline V CDR1 and CDR2: MNHNS, SASEGT. The CDR3 runs 16 residues. The CDR3 sequence: CASSGLTSGSLYEQYF. For the CDR3, the DNA is TGTGCCAGCAGTGGCCTGACTAGCGGGAGTCTATACGAGCAGTACTTC.

This clone was detected only a few times. The V call is TRBV18, the J call TRBJ2-7; D call uncertain. The CDR3 consists of 14 residues. Germline CDR1 and CDR2: KGHSH and LQKENI. The V end was cut by 4 bases, the J end by 6 bases, with 16 bases between. CDR3 coding DNA: TGTGCCAGCTCACAGGAGATGGAATTTGGCGAGCAGTACTTC. As protein: CASSQEMEFGEQYF.